This T cell receptor (beta chain) derives from a study of blood T cells in healthy people across ages. General study results and limits: The fall in TCR beta diversity per million T cells was roughly linear with age.

To note about this clonotype: Its antigen is still unknown. At one boundary the junction diverges from the germline segment, which might be a read error.

There were healthy Caucasian individuals from Russia, aged about 6 to 100, serving as donors. The CDR3 has 13 residues. Germline V CDR1 and CDR2: SNHLY, FYNNEI. With a J-beta primer mix and a sample-barcoded 5' primer, a second PCR ran roughly 6 to 11 cycles. Template switching added a 12-random-nucleotide identifier to every cDNA molecule. TCRdb fed the 5' RACE reads into MiXCR, producing one record per CDR3 protein. The sample has 1.8 million or so distinct CDR3 sequences, 39% seen once. The chain uses TRBV2 and TRBJ2-5, with D possibly matching TRBD1 (5 bases). The material sequenced was blood. The receptor's source is a human donor in good health. Here the CDR3 DNA reads TGTGCCAGCAGTGAACAGGGTCAAGGGACCCAGTACTTC. Translating gives CASSEQGQGTQYF.